This T cell receptor (beta chain) was documented in a study of blood T cell repertoires in COVID-19. Study in general: Collection of acute and convalescent COVID-19 samples took place in the United States, Italy and Spain.

CDR3 length equals 15 residues. The germline CDR1 and CDR2 sequences are SNHLY and FYNNEI. Trimming removed 6 bases from V and 6 bases from J; junction bases left unmatched: 6. In the authors' workflow: Researchers report that nucleated cell counts were estimated from reference gene primer amplification. Only in-frame clones appear in the TCRdb table, and some are missing; sequencing was by immunoSEQ multiplex PCR. V and J calls and clone size are as listed in that table; D and trimming were resolved from the DNA. This repertoire shows about 170,000 clones, around four fifths found once; its top ten account for 3.6%. Across over 20 US areas, participants ranged in age from 18 to 89 years. Participant-reported clinical history was the basis for cohort assignment.

The chain joins TRBV2 to TRBJ2-2; 11 bases are a match to TRBD1. The source material was PBMCs or T cells enriched from blood (not recorded which). This sequence was found in a woman in her fifties or sixties in a cohort exposed to, infected with or recovered from COVID-19 (not recorded which). The CDR3 nucleotides are TGTGCCAGCAGCGGTCCGGGACAGGGGGCCGGGGAGCTGTTTTTT. Translated, it gives CASSGPGQGAGELFF.